The 16 T cell receptor beta chains in this list originate from one sample, sequenced in a study of CD4+ T cells in melanoma (dated by TCRdb to between 2022 and 2023). The library came from the immunoSEQ multiplex PCR assay. This is the immuneACCESS table as TCRdb keeps it, with only in-frame sequences that have V and J called. A part of the clones is gone; compared with another copy, unresolved V genes explain less than half, and the rest is unexplained. This sample comprises roughly 52,000 clones, almost 70% of them detected only once. In total, the top ten clones hold around 5% of the sample. The specimen was tumor tissue. These receptors were collected from a human donor with melanoma.

The chain employs TRBV11-2 and TRBJ2-1; possibly TRBD1 or TRBD2 for D (5 bases each). The CDR3 consists of 15 residues. Germline-derived CDR1 and CDR2 are SGHAT and FQNNGV. V was clipped by 6 bases and J by 2 bases, with 14 bases between them. The CDR3 reads CASRKAGTAYNEQFF. The CDR3 DNA sequence: TGTGCCAGCAGGAAGGCTGGGACCGCCTACAATGAGCAGTTCTTC.

Concerning this clone: At one boundary the junction diverges from the germline segment, which might be a read error. This chain joins TRBV30 and TRBJ1-3; D ambiguous. Germline assignment: CDR1 GTSNPN and CDR2 SVGIG (reference sequence). There are 14 residues in the CDR3. In nucleotides, the CDR3 is TGTGCGTGGACGCCCAATAGCTCTGGAAACACCATATATTTT. Its protein product is CAWTPNSSGNTIYF. Combining the CDR3 with reference TRBV30 and TRBJ1-3 gives the whole variable domain SQTIHQWPATLVQPVGSPLSLECTVEGTSNPNLYWYRQAAGRGLQLLFYSVGIGQISSEVPQNLSASRPQDRQFILSSKKLLLSDSGFYLCAWTPNSSGNTIYFGEGSWLTVV.

V usage is TRBV5-1 and J usage is TRBJ1-2; perhaps TRBD1 as D (5 bases). Germline V CDR1 and CDR2: SGHRS, YFSETQ. Between the trimmed V and J ends, which lost 0 bases and 2 bases, there was a span of 14 bases. This CDR3 comprises 16 residues. CDR3 in DNA: TGCGCCAGCAGCTTGGACCCCGGGACCCTGAACTATGGCTACACCTTC. Encoded protein: CASSLDPGTLNYGYTF.

The chain recombines TRBV19 with TRBJ2-7; D could derive from TRBD1 or TRBD2 (5 bases each). The germline gives CDR1 LNHDA, CDR2 SQIVND (reference sequence). The CDR3 extends over 14 amino acids. Trimming removed 6 bases from V and 3 bases from J, with 15 bases in between. In DNA, the CDR3 is TGTGCCAGTAGCAACCCGGGACCTATCTACGAGCAGTACTTC. The encoded protein is CASSNPGPIYEQYF.

The chain uses TRBV6-5 and TRBJ1-1; D not certain. Deletions cut 5 bases from V and 3 bases from J, with 13 bases between. CDR3 length equals 14 residues. Germline assignment: CDR1 MNHEY and CDR2 SVGAGI. The CDR3: CASSEVWLDTEAFF. CDR3 bases: TGTGCCAGCAGTGAGGTCTGGCTCGACACTGAAGCTTTCTTT.

This chain connects TRBV16 to TRBJ1-2; D perhaps matches TRBD1 (6 bases). V lost 4 bases to trimming and J lost 5 bases, with 26 bases between them. The CDR3 is 18 amino acids. The germline gives CDR1 KGHSY, CDR2 FQNENV. In nucleotides, the CDR3 is TGTGCCAGCAGCCTACAGGGTCATAAAATCGGAACCCAATATGGCTACACCTTC. Translation gives CASSLQGHKIGTQYGYTF.

This rearrangement joins TRBV19 to TRBJ1-2, with TRBD1 as a possible D gene (6 bases). The V and J ends lost 2 bases and 3 bases respectively, with 13 bases between them. This CDR3 region has 15 residues. Germline V CDR1 and CDR2: LNHDA, SQIVND (reference sequence). This CDR3 is CASSIPPQGDYGYTF. Written as DNA, the CDR3 is TGTGCCAGTAGTATACCGCCACAGGGCGACTATGGCTACACCTTC.

This clone has more than one count but fewer than ten. The gene calls are TRBV5-4 and TRBJ1-1, with a tentative D call TRBD1 (5 bases). Trimming cost V 3 bases and J 4 bases, with 7 bases left between them. Germline CDR1 is SGHNT and CDR2 is YYREEE (reference sequence). This CDR3 contains 12 residues. The CDR3 is CASSWGSTEAFF. In DNA, the CDR3 is TGTGCCAGCAGCTGGGGGAGCACTGAAGCTTTCTTT.

The chain joins TRBV2 to TRBJ2-7; D gene uncertain. V was pared by 4 bases and J by 2 bases, with 6 bases between. The CDR3 has 12 amino acids. The germline V gene has CDR1 SNHLY and CDR2 FYNNEI. This CDR3 reads CASSVAAYEQYF. The CDR3 nucleotides are TGTGCCAGCAGTGTTGCAGCCTACGAGCAGTACTTC. The whole variable domain, remainder taken from reference TRBV2 and TRBJ2-7, is EPEVTQTPSHQVTQMGQEVILRCVPISNHLYFYWYRQILGQKVEFLVSFYNNEISEKSEIFDDQFSVERPDGSNFTLKIRSTKLEDSAMYFCASSVAAYEQYFGPGTRLTVT.

V is TRBV7-8 and J is TRBJ2-1; tentative D call: TRBD1 (5 bases). The CDR3 totals 15 residues. CDR1 is SGHVS, CDR2 FQNEAQ, per germline. V was pared by 1 base and J by 1 base, with 8 bases between. The CDR3 spells CASSLGQGSYNEQFF. CDR3 coding DNA: TGTGCCAGCAGCTTAGGGCAGGGATCCTACAATGAGCAGTTCTTC.

In its sample, this clone is medium-sized. This chain joins TRBV27 and TRBJ2-7, with TRBD1 matching over 7 bases. V lost 6 bases and J lost 2; bases outside the gene matches: 10. This CDR3 is built from 15 residues. CDR1 MNHEY and CDR2 SMNVEV come from the germline V gene (reference sequence). CDR3 sequence (DNA): TGTGCCAGCAGACCGACAGGGAGATCCGCCTACGAGCAGTACTTC. Residues: CASRPTGRSAYEQYF.

The rearrangement links TRBV4-1 to TRBJ1-4; D remains unclear. V lost 3 bases to trimming and J lost 2 bases, with 19 bases between them. From germline, CDR1 is MGHRA and CDR2 YSYEKL. This CDR3 spans 18 amino acids. The CDR3 sequence is CASSHPKTQRATNEKLFF. CDR3 coding DNA: TGCGCCAGCAGCCACCCAAAGACCCAGAGGGCCACTAATGAAAAACTGTTTTTT.

This chain connects TRBV27 to TRBJ2-5; D gene uncertain. The CDR3 extends over 13 amino acids. Germline V CDR1 and CDR2: MNHEY, SMNVEV (reference sequence). The V and J ends lost 2 bases and 9 bases respectively, with 13 bases between them. The chain's CDR3 is CASSLIFSGSQYF. The CDR3 bases are TGTGCCAGCAGTTTAATCTTTTCGGGTTCCCAGTACTTC.

The rearrangement joins TRBV27 to TRBJ1-5; D is perhaps TRBD1 (5 bases). V was trimmed by 4 bases and J by 3 bases, leaving 22 bases between them. CDR1 is MNHEY and CDR2 is SMNVEV in the germline V gene (reference sequence). The CDR3 runs to 18 residues. The CDR3 DNA reads as TGTGCCAGCAGTTCCTCGACCCTCAGACAGCGCGACAATCAGCCCCAGCATTTT. Protein sequence: CASSSSTLRQRDNQPQHF.

The J gene is TRBJ2-5, the V gene TRBV11-2, with 7 bases lining up with TRBD2. J lost 5 bases, V lost 5 bases, and 11 bases had no gene match. CDR1 and CDR2 from the germline V gene are SGHAT and FQNNGV. The CDR3 has 15 residues. CDR3: CASSVAGLSMETQYF. The CDR3 nucleotides read TGTGCCAGCAGCGTAGCGGGCCTTAGTATGGAGACCCAGTACTTC. Supplemented by reference TRBV11-2 and TRBJ2-5, the full variable domain reads EAGVAQSPRYKIIEKRQSVAFWCNPISGHATLYWYQQILGQGPKLLIQFQNNGVVDDSQLPKDRFSAERLKGVDSTLKIQPAKLEDSAVYLCASSVAGLSMETQYFGPGTRLLVL.

The gene calls are TRBV6-1 and TRBJ1-2, with 8 nucleotides matching TRBD1. Germline CDR1 and CDR2: MNHNS and SASEGT. CDR3 length: 15 residues. J lost 2 bases, V lost 6 bases, and 8 bases had no gene match. Here the CDR3 reads CASRTGTGLNYGYTF. In nucleotides, the CDR3 is TGTGCCAGCAGGACCGGGACAGGCTTGAACTATGGCTACACCTTC.